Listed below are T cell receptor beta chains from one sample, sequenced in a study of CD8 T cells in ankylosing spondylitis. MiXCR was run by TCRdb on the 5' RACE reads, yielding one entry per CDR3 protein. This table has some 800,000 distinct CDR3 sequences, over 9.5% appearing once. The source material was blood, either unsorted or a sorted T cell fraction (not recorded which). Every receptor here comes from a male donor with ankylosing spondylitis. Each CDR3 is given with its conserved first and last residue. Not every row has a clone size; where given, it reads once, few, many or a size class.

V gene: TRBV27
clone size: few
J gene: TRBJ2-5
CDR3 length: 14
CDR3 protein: CASSLLTGEETQYF

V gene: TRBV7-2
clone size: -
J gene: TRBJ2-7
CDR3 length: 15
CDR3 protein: CASSLIAAESYEQYF

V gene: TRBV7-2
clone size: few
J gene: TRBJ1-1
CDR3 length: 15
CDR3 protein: CASSRMTGLGAEAFF

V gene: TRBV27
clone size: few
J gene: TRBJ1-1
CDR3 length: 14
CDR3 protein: CASSSAGLNTEAFF

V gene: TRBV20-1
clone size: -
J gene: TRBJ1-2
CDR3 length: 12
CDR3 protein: CSAQRGSHGYTF

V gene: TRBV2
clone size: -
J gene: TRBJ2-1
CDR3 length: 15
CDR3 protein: CASSVQRYSERGQFF

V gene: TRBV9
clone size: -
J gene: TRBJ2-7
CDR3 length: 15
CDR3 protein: CASSAGTSGIGEQYF

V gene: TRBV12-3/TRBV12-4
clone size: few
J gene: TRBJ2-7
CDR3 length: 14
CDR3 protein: CASSHGTSGYEQYF

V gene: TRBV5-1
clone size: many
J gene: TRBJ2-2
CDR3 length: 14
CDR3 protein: CASSLLNGAGELFF

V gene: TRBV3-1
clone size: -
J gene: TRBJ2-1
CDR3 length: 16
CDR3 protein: CASSQAGAAKSSEQFF

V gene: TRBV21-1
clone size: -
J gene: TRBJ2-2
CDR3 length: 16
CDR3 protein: CASSKALGTSPGELFF

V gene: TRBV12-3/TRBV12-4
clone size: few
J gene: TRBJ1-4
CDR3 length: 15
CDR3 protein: CASSYLGQGFEKLFF

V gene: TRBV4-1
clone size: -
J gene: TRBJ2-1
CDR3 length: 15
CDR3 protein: CASSQDVTLGNEQFF

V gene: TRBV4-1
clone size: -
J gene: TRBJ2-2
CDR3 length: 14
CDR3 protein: CASSQVSDTGELFF

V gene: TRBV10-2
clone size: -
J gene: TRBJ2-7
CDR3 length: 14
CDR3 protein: CASRFEGGTYEQYF

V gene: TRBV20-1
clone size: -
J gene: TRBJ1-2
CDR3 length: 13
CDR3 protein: CSAKDELNYGYTF

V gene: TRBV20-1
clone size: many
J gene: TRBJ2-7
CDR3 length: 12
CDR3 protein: CSARAGNYEQYF